These 7 T cell receptor beta chains were all obtained from the same sample, sequenced in a study of cytomegalovirus exposure and HLA in healthy donors. The PCR used 60 Vbeta and 13 Jbeta primers. The protocol was immunoSEQ multiplex PCR, while the TCRdb copy is restricted to in-frame clones and leaves out a portion. Here the sample spans roughly 200,000 clones, about 80% being singletons. Sequencing was performed on PBMCs. These receptors originate from a woman aged 55-69 years in good health and CMV-seropositive.

The J gene is TRBJ1-3, the V gene TRBV7-9, with unresolved D. Trimming cost V 3 bases and J 4 bases, with 13 bases left between them. The CDR3 is made up of 15 amino acids. Germline V gives CDR1 SEHNR, CDR2 FQNEAQ (reference sequence). The CDR3 here is CASSFGQVSGNTIYF. DNA for the CDR3: TGTGCCAGCAGCTTTGGGCAGGTCTCGGGAAACACCATATATTTT.

The gene calls are TRBV6-5 and TRBJ1-1; the D is unclear. The CDR3 has 13 amino acids. Germline-derived CDR1 and CDR2 are MNHEY and SVGAGI. The ends were cut back, 2 bases at V and 8 bases at J, with 12 bases in the middle. CDR3 DNA: TGTGCCAGCAGTTACCATGGGCGTTTGGAAGCTTTCTTT. Translation gives CASSYHGRLEAFF.

This clone was detected only a few times. CDR3 nucleotide sequence: TGTGCCATCAGTCCCGATGACAGGGAAGCTTTCTTT. Encoded protein: CAISPDDREAFF. The chain has TRBV10-3 and TRBJ1-1, with a tentative D call TRBD1 (6 bases). Germline assignment: CDR1 ENHRY and CDR2 SYGVKD. V was pared by 5 bases and J by 8 bases, with 12 bases between. This CDR3 spans 12 amino acids.

About this clone itself: This sample also contains other DNA sequences that code for the same CDR3. The V gene is TRBV18, the J gene TRBJ2-5, with 7 bases fitting TRBD2. The CDR3 has 15 residues. V lost 1 base, J lost 0 bases, and 2 bases stayed unmatched. Germline assignment: CDR1 KGHSH and CDR2 LQKENI. The CDR3 bases are TGTGCCAGCTCACCACGGCTAGCGGACCAAGAGACCCAGTACTTC. Its protein product is CASSPRLADQETQYF.

The chain employs TRBV5-1 and TRBJ1-5; TRBD1 aligns across 9 bases. Looked up from germline, CDR1 is SGHRS and CDR2 is YFSETQ. The CDR3 is 14 amino acids. Trimming at V came to 5 bases and at J to 5 bases, leaving 5 bases not matched to a gene. The CDR3 is CASRPDRGDQPQHF. In DNA form, the CDR3 reads TGCGCCAGCAGACCCGACAGGGGGGATCAGCCCCAGCATTTT.

V gene TRBV5-6 combines with J gene TRBJ2-1, with 9 bases that match TRBD1. This CDR3 has 17 residues. J gave up 4 bases and V 5 bases, and 13 bases lay outside the gene matches. The germline CDR1 and CDR2 sequences are SGHDT and YYEEEE. CDR3 loop: CASSRRMTGGGYNEQFF. In DNA, the CDR3 is TGTGCCAGCAGTCGGAGGATGACAGGGGGAGGGTACAATGAGCAGTTCTTC. Looking up the rest from reference TRBV5-6 and TRBJ2-1 gives the full variable domain: DAGVTQSPTHLIKTRGQQVTLRCSPKSGHDTVSWYQQALGQGPQFIFQYYEEEERQRGNFPDRFSGHQFPNYSSELNVNALLLGDSALYLCASSRRMTGGGYNEQFFGPGTRLTVL.

The V call is TRBV2, the J call TRBJ2-2; D not resolved. This CDR3 region has 12 residues. V lost 6 bases, J lost 3 bases, and 5 bases lay in between. Germline V gives CDR1 SNHLY, CDR2 FYNNEI. CDR3 sequence (DNA): TGTGCCAGCAGACAGTACACCGGGGAGCTGTTTTTT. Translation gives CASRQYTGELFF.